Sequencing of this TCR beta chain was carried out in a study of cytomegalovirus exposure and HLA in healthy donors. Notes on the study in general: While the bulk of TCR sequences proved rare, some public TCRs turned up in many donors.

V lost 5 bases and J 12 bases, leaving 14 bases between the germline ends. This CDR3 has 11 residues. In germline, CDR1 is DFQATT, CDR2 SNEGSKA (reference sequence). Notes on this clone: Its specificity is unknown.

PCR amplification relied on 60 Vbeta primers (plus 13 Jbeta primers). TCRdb's table, derived via immunoSEQ multiplex PCR, lists solely in-frame clones and lacks some. The repertoire holds 150,000 to 180,000 clones, with around 82% as singletons. The sequenced sample consisted of PBMCs. The chain employs TRBV20-1 and TRBJ2-1; D is possibly TRBD1 (6 bases). The sequence was obtained from a woman aged 40-49 years in good health and CMV-seropositive. In nucleotides, the CDR3 is TGCAGTGCTCCAGGGGCCCTGGGGCAGTTCTTC. Translation gives CSAPGALGQFF.